Shown below are 12 T cell receptor beta chains from a single sample sequenced in a study of long-term antiretroviral therapy in people with HIV. Samples were assayed with immunoSEQ v3.0 at survey level. Profiling relied on immunoSEQ multiplex PCR, and the TCRdb table lists in-frame clones only, not all of them. Altogether tens of thousands of clones are present, 80% to 85% being singletons, with the ten largest covering around 10%. The starting material was unsorted PBMCs, obtained 0.8 years before starting antiretroviral therapy. Source of these receptors: a man between 18 and 29 years old with HIV.

This chain links TRBV19 with TRBJ1-5; possibly TRBD1 for D (6 bases). Germline lookup yields CDR1 LNHDA and CDR2 SQIVND (reference sequence). This CDR3 spans 16 amino acids. V was shortened by 4 bases and J by 0 bases, with 13 bases between the two germline ends. The DNA of the CDR3 is TGTGCCAGTAGTAAACAGGGTACCTATAGCAATCAGCCCCAGCATTTT. It is translated as CASSKQGTYSNQPQHF.

The chain employs TRBV9 and TRBJ2-7; 11 positions agree with TRBD2. Germline V lookup: CDR1 SGDLS, CDR2 YYNGEE. V shed 3 bases and J 6 bases; nucleotides not matched to a gene: 11. The CDR3 has 16 residues. CDR3 protein: CASSDSPVAGGAEQYF. Written as DNA, the CDR3 is TGTGCCAGCAGCGACTCCCCCGTAGCGGGGGGGGCCGAGCAGTACTTC.

This rearrangement joins TRBV10-3 to TRBJ2-7; D may be TRBD1 (6 bases). Germline CDR1 and CDR2: ENHRY and SYGVKD. The CDR3 is made up of 14 amino acids. Trimming stripped 2 bases from V and 2 bases from J, with 10 bases between. In DNA form, the CDR3 reads TGTGCCATCAGTGAGGGGGGCCGTCCCTACGAGCAGTACTTC. As protein: CAISEGGRPYEQYF.

The rearrangement links TRBV29-1 to TRBJ1-1; possibly TRBD1 for D (6 bases). Per germline, CDR1 SQVTM and CDR2 ANQGSEA. The V end was cut by 4 bases, the J end by 1 base, with 10 bases between. This CDR3 contains 13 residues. CDR3 DNA: TGCAGCGTTGGCAGGGGTGGGAACACTGAAGCTTTCTTT. It translates to CSVGRGGNTEAFF.

The chain carries TRBV11-2 and TRBJ2-7; D not certain. V lost 5 bases and J 0 bases, leaving 11 bases between the germline ends. CDR3 length equals 14 residues. Looked up from germline, CDR1 is SGHAT and CDR2 is FQNNGV. CDR3 amino acids: CASSPRYSSYEQYF. The CDR3 DNA reads as TGTGCCAGCAGCCCGAGATACTCCTCCTACGAGCAGTACTTC. Together with reference TRBV11-2 and TRBJ2-7, the CDR3 gives the full variable domain: EAGVAQSPRYKIIEKRQSVAFWCNPISGHATLYWYQQILGQGPKLLIQFQNNGVVDDSQLPKDRFSAERLKGVDSTLKIQPAKLEDSAVYLCASSPRYSSYEQYFGPGTRLTVT.

The CDR3 DNA follows: TGCGCCAGCAGCCAGGAACCTACAGGGGTAACTGGAAACACCATATATTTT. Amino acids: CASSQEPTGVTGNTIYF. The chain couples TRBV4-3 to TRBJ1-3; 7 nucleotides match TRBD1. Germline lookup yields CDR1 LGHNA and CDR2 YSLEER. V shed 3 bases, J shed 2 bases, and the junction held 10 bases outside the gene matches. CDR3 size: 17 residues.

The chain recombines TRBV2 with TRBJ1-1, with TRBD1 matching over 7 bases. Trimming at V came to 6 bases and at J to 4 bases, leaving 5 bases not matched to a gene. Germline V gene lookup returns CDR1 SNHLY and CDR2 FYNNEI. The CDR3 spans 13 residues. Here the CDR3 DNA reads TGTGCCAGCAGGGAACAGGGGCTCACTGAAGCTTTCTTT. Protein product: CASREQGLTEAFF.

The chain carries TRBV5-8 and TRBJ2-3, with D possibly called TRBD1 or TRBD2 (7 bases each). V lost 6 bases, J lost 6 bases, and 20 bases lay in between. Germline V gene data show CDR1 as SGHTS and CDR2 as YDEGEE. This CDR3 spans 15 amino acids. The CDR3 here is CASTPGGAPGDTQYF. Here the CDR3 DNA reads TGTGCCAGCACCCCAGGGGGGGCCCCGGGGGATACGCAGTATTTT. The full variable domain, in which reference TRBV5-8 and TRBJ2-3 provide the parts outside the CDR3, is EAGVTQSPTHLIKTRGQQATLRCSPISGHTSVYWYQQALGLGLQFLLWYDEGEERNRGNFPPRFSGRQFPNYSSELNVNALELEDSALYLCASTPGGAPGDTQYFGPGTRLTVL.

The J gene is TRBJ2-7, the V gene TRBV7-2; the D gene is possibly TRBD2 (7 bases). With 7 bases removed from V and 5 bases from J, the gap between germline ends came to 18 bases. This CDR3 is 14 amino acids long. Germline lookup yields CDR1 SGHTA and CDR2 FQGNSA. The CDR3 DNA follows: TGTGCCAGCACCCGAGGGGGGGTTGAGGACGAGCAGTACTTC. This sequence encodes CASTRGGVEDEQYF.

This chain uses TRBV19 with TRBJ2-2, with a possible D match to TRBD1 (6 bases). The V end was cut by 7 bases, the J end by 4 bases, with 16 bases between. CDR3 size: 15 residues. The germline V gene has CDR1 LNHDA and CDR2 SQIVND (reference sequence). DNA of the CDR3: TGTGCCAGTAACACGGGACACTTAACCACCGGGGAGCTGTTTTTT. Protein sequence: CASNTGHLTTGELFF.

V gene TRBV15 combines with J gene TRBJ2-1, with TRBD1 matching 11 bases. With 2 bases clipped from V and 10 bases from J, the junction kept 10 bases outside the gene matches. Germline V gene lookup returns CDR1 LNHNV and CDR2 YYDKDF (reference sequence). The CDR3 contains 16 residues. The CDR3 nucleotides are TGTGCCACCAGCAGAAACCCGGACAGGGGGCGCTTCGAGCAGTTCTTC. As protein: CATSRNPDRGRFEQFF.

This chain links TRBV10-3 with TRBJ2-1; 10 bases line up with TRBD2. CDR3 length: 16 residues. V trimming: 0 bases; J trimming: 8 bases; junction bases outside the gene matches: 7. Per germline, CDR1 ENHRY and CDR2 SYGVKD. The CDR3 reads CAISESSLAGVYEQFF. CDR3 nucleotides: TGTGCCATCAGTGAGTCGAGCCTAGCGGGAGTATATGAGCAGTTCTTC.